The clone carrying this TCR beta chain turned up a few times. Its antigen remains unknown. Sample-barcoded 5' priming and a J-beta primer mix drove a second PCR of roughly 7 to 11 cycles. Each cDNA molecule was tagged by a template-switch adaptor that had 12 random nucleotides. MiXCR, applied by TCRdb to the 5' RACE reads, yields one record per CDR3 protein. The data show around 1,700,000 distinct CDR3 sequences, roughly 28% seen once. The data originate from a study of blood T cells in healthy people across ages. Findings and caveats of the study: TCR beta diversity correlated strongly with naive T cell percentage. Possibly confounding the expanded clonotype changes was the fact that donor CMV status was unknown. TCR beta diversity per million T cells fell roughly linearly with age.

CDR1 is SGDLS and CDR2 is YYNGEE in the germline V gene. The trim removed 7 bases at V and 1 base at J, leaving 7 bases unmatched. The CDR3 has 14 residues. The TCR originated in a woman between 25 and 40 years old in good health. What was sequenced was blood. The V and J genes are TRBV9 and TRBJ1-1; 7 bases line up with TRBD1. The CDR3 is CASRRGEWNTEAFF. Here the CDR3 DNA reads TGTGCCAGCCGCAGGGGGGAGTGGAACACTGAAGCTTTCTTT.